This note documents a single TCR beta chain sequence. Its target is unknown. A much bigger clone sits one base away, suggesting this may be a read error. This sample is part of a study of blood T cells in healthy people across ages. Per the germline V gene, CDR1 is MNHNY and CDR2 is SVGAGI (reference sequence). The CDR3 runs to 13 residues. A second PCR, run for about 7 to 12 cycles, used a sample-barcoded 5' primer plus a J-beta primer mix. TCRdb reanalysed the 5' RACE reads using MiXCR and keeps one entry per CDR3 protein. The sample has 700,000 or so distinct CDR3 sequences; over 20% are singletons. Broader study findings: More naive CD4+ cells and higher diversity marked long-lived donors relative to aged donors.

Samples each had at least 6 micrograms of total RNA extracted. Sequences were obtained from blood. This sequence was found in a man between 70 and 80 years old in good health. This chain uses TRBV6-6 with TRBJ1-3, with a tentative D call TRBD1 (5 bases). The CDR3 sequence: CASSSDQGNTVYF. The CDR3, as DNA: TGTGCCAGCAGTTCCGACCAGGGCAACACCGTATATTTT.